Below are 10 T cell receptor beta chains sequenced from a single sample in a study of shared clonotypes between healthy human individuals. Clones were sequenced by immunoSEQ multiplex PCR, and TCRdb holds only the in-frame ones, with some missing. The sample records about 1.5 million clones, around 98% being singletons. The sample comprised naive CD4+ T cells sorted from blood. The subset denotes: CD45RA+ positively selected. These receptors were obtained from a man younger than 45 in good health.

CDR3 DNA sequence: TGTGCCAGCAGCACTAGCGGGAGAGAGCAGTACTTC. This encodes CASSTSGREQYF. This rearrangement joins TRBV7-2 to TRBJ2-7; 11 nucleotides align to TRBD2. With V trimmed by 5 bases and J by 7 bases, 1 base remained unmatched. The CDR3 length is 12 residues. CDR1 is SGHTA, CDR2 FQGNSA, per germline.

The V call is TRBV6-6, the J call TRBJ2-3; D possibly corresponds to TRBD2 (6 bases). Germline V CDR1 and CDR2: MNHNY, SVGAGI (reference sequence). Trimming shortened V by 6 bases and J by 4 bases, and 17 bases separated the two germline ends. This CDR3 has 15 residues. The CDR3 protein is CASSMIQGGADTQYF. The CDR3 nucleotides read TGTGCCAGCAGCATGATCCAGGGAGGTGCAGATACGCAGTATTTT.

This rearrangement joins TRBV18 to TRBJ2-1, with D perhaps TRBD1 (6 bases). Germline values: CDR1 KGHSH, CDR2 LQKENI. The CDR3 is 15 amino acids. V lost 6 bases and J lost 6, with 18 bases in between. Here the CDR3 reads CASSPYRAEGNEQFF. The CDR3 DNA sequence: TGTGCCAGCTCGCCCTACAGGGCCGAGGGCAATGAGCAGTTCTTC. The variable domain in full, completed from reference TRBV18 and TRBJ2-1, reads NAGVMQNPRHLVRRRGQEARLRCSPMKGHSHVYWYRQLPEEGLKFMVYLQKENIIDESGMPKERFSAEFPKEGPSILRIQQVVRGDSAAYFCASSPYRAEGNEQFFGPGTRLTVL.

The chain uses TRBV5-1 and TRBJ2-7; D tentatively reads TRBD1 or TRBD2 (6 bases each). CDR1 SGHRS and CDR2 YFSETQ come from the germline V gene. This CDR3 spans 16 amino acids. V shed 0 bases and J shed 2 bases, with 15 bases lying between them. In DNA, the CDR3 is TGCGCCAGCAGCTTGGGAGTCGGGGGCCCCCCCTACGAGCAGTACTTC. Encoded protein: CASSLGVGGPPYEQYF.

V usage is TRBV29-1 and J usage is TRBJ2-3; D gene ambiguous. This CDR3 comprises 12 residues. The germline V gene encodes CDR1 SQVTM and CDR2 ANQGSEA. Trimming removed 3 bases from V and 2 bases from J, with 6 bases in between. The CDR3 nucleotides read TGCAGCGTTGATACCCCCACAGATACGCAGTATTTT. Translated, it gives CSVDTPTDTQYF.

The chain recombines TRBV14 with TRBJ2-7, with a weak D call TRBD2 (6 bases). Germline CDR1 reads SGHDN; CDR2 reads FVKESK. Trimming removed 2 bases at V and 3 bases at J, with 23 bases between. This CDR3 is 18 amino acids long. The CDR3 region is CASSQSQLRRGTIYEQYF. The CDR3 DNA follows: TGTGCCAGCAGCCAATCTCAGCTTCGGCGGGGCACTATCTACGAGCAGTACTTC. Based on the CDR3 plus reference TRBV14 and TRBJ2-7, the full variable domain is EAGVTQFPSHSVIEKGQTVTLRCDPISGHDNLYWYRRVMGKEIKFLLHFVKESKQDESGMPNNRFLAERTGGTYSTLKVQPAELEDSGVYFCASSQSQLRRGTIYEQYFGPGTRLTVT.

The V and J genes are TRBV6-5 and TRBJ2-7; 7 positions match TRBD2. Trimming cost V 2 bases and J 1 base; bases outside gene matches: 5. The CDR3 runs 15 residues. CDR1 and CDR2 (germline): MNHEY, SVGAGI. This CDR3 reads CASSYLADQSYEQYF. CDR3 coding DNA: TGTGCCAGCAGTTACCTAGCGGATCAATCCTACGAGCAGTACTTC.

This chain links TRBV13 with TRBJ2-7; 8 bases map to TRBD2. This CDR3 spans 15 amino acids. The germline V gene has CDR1 PRHDT and CDR2 FYEKMQ (reference sequence). After removal of 5 bases from V and 5 bases from J, the junction contained 11 bases not matched to a gene. For the CDR3, the DNA is TGTGCCAGCAGCGAAACCGGGACTAGTTTCCACGAGCAGTACTTC. This translates into CASSETGTSFHEQYF.

This clone appeared a single time. The chain employs TRBV29-1 and TRBJ2-5, with a possible D match to TRBD1 (6 bases). CDR3 length: 13 residues. The V gene's germline CDR1 is SQVTM and CDR2 ANQGSEA. V shed 2 bases and J shed 3 bases, with 10 bases lying between them. The CDR3 DNA sequence: TGCAGCGTTGAACCCAACAGGGAAGAGACCCAGTACTTC. This codes for CSVEPNREETQYF.

V gene TRBV15 combines with J gene TRBJ1-1, with no clear D. The germline V gene encodes CDR1 LNHNV and CDR2 YYDKDF (reference sequence). This CDR3 has 15 amino acids. Trimming shortened V by 1 base and J by 1 base, and 10 bases separated the two germline ends. The CDR3 protein is CATSRGTGRNTEAFF. As DNA, the CDR3 is TGTGCCACCAGCAGAGGAACTGGGAGGAACACTGAAGCTTTCTTT.